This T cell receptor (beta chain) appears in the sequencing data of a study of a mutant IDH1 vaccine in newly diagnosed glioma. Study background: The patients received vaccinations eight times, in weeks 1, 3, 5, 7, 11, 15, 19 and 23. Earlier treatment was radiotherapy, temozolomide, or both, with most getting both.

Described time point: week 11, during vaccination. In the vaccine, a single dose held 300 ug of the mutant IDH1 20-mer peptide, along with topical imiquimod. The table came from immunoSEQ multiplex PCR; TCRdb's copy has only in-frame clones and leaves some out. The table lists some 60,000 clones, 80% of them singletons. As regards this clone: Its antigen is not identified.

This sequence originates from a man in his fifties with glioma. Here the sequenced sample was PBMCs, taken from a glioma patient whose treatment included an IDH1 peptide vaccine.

CDR3 bases: TGTGCCAGCAGCTTAGGGGGGGCCGGCAATCAGCCCCAGCATTTT. It codes for CASSLGGAGNQPQHF. The rearrangement joins TRBV5-5 to TRBJ1-5; possible D gene TRBD1, 6 bases. The CDR3 consists of 15 residues. The V gene lost 2 bases and the J gene lost 2 bases, with 11 bases spanning the gap. Germline assignment: CDR1 SGHKS and CDR2 YYEKEE (reference sequence).